Shown below are 31 T cell receptor beta chains from a single sample sequenced in a study of CD8 T cells in ankylosing spondylitis. TCRdb reprocessed the 5' RACE reads via MiXCR and lists one record per CDR3 protein. In the table there are under 150,000 distinct CDR3 sequences, roughly 8.4% of which are singletons. Sample: synovial fluid, either unsorted or a sorted T cell fraction (not recorded which). The receptors shown here come from a male donor with ankylosing spondylitis.

This clonotype turned up a few times. The V gene is TRBV7-9, the J gene TRBJ1-1, with D unresolved. The CDR3 length is 17 residues. Germline lookup yields CDR1 SEHNR and CDR2 FQNEAQ (reference sequence). V was pared by 6 bases and J by 1 base, with 21 bases between. CDR3 amino acids: CASRNYAVDGWNTEAFF. The CDR3 DNA sequence: TGTGCCAGCAGAAACTATGCGGTGGACGGTTGGAACACTGAAGCTTTCTTT.

This clonotype was seen repeatedly, ten times or more. This chain uses TRBV11-2 with TRBJ1-1; D remains unclear. The V end lost 2 bases, the J end lost 3 bases, and 16 bases lay between the germline ends. Germline V gene lookup returns CDR1 SGHAT and CDR2 FQNNGV. CDR3 length: 16 residues. This CDR3 reads CASSLKFGVRDTEAFF. DNA of the CDR3: TGTGCCAGCAGCTTAAAGTTCGGGGTGAGGGACACTGAAGCTTTCTTT.

The rearrangement joins TRBV5-1 to TRBJ2-7, with TRBD1 identical over 10 bases. The CDR3 contains 15 residues. Germline CDR1 SGHRS, CDR2 YFSETQ. After removal of 4 bases from V and 5 bases from J, the junction contained 9 bases not matched to a gene. CDR3 in amino acids: CASSAGTGTGDEQYF. The CDR3 coding sequence is TGCGCCAGCAGCGCGGGGACCGGGACAGGGGACGAGCAGTACTTC.

This clonotype was detected a few times. This rearrangement joins TRBV5-1 to TRBJ2-3, with D unclear. The V and J ends lost 4 bases and 4 bases respectively, with 7 bases between them. This CDR3 region has 12 residues. The germline V gene has CDR1 SGHRS and CDR2 YFSETQ. The CDR3 reads CASSGTPDTQYF. DNA for the CDR3: TGCGCCAGCAGCGGTACTCCAGATACGCAGTATTTT.

J is TRBJ1-6 and V is TRBV4-3; perhaps TRBD1 as D (5 bases). CDR1 is LGHNA, CDR2 YSLEER, per germline. This CDR3 spans 14 amino acids. V lost 0 bases and J 9 bases, leaving 9 bases between the germline ends. The CDR3 is CASSQDRESSPLHF. The CDR3, as DNA: TGCGCCAGCAGCCAAGACAGGGAGAGTTCACCCCTCCACTTT.

This clonotype occurred many times. The rearrangement links TRBV7-3 to TRBJ2-2; D gene unclear. This CDR3 has 16 residues. CDR1 is SGHTA and CDR2 is FQGTGA in the germline V gene. The V end lost 1 base, the J end lost 0 bases, and 9 bases lay between the germline ends. The CDR3 sequence is CASSLMPLTNTGELFF. CDR3 DNA: TGTGCCAGCAGCTTAATGCCATTAACGAACACCGGGGAGCTGTTTTTT.

This clonotype was picked up many times. The rearrangement uses TRBV2 and TRBJ2-2; 10 bases agree with TRBD1. The germline CDR1 and CDR2 sequences are SNHLY and FYNNEI. V dropped 6 bases and J dropped 6; count of bases not matched to a gene: 7. The CDR3 contains 15 residues. The CDR3 nucleotides are TGTGCCAGCAGCCAGACAGGGGGCCGTGCCGGGGAGCTGTTTTTT. Encoded protein: CASSQTGGRAGELFF.

This clonotype showed up just a few times. CDR3 sequence: CSARAGNYNEQFF. Written as DNA, the CDR3 is TGCAGTGCTAGGGCGGGGAACTACAATGAGCAGTTCTTC. J is TRBJ2-1 and V is TRBV20-1, with D possibly TRBD2 on 6 matching bases. V lost 3 bases, J lost 3 bases, and 9 bases lay in between. The CDR3 spans 13 residues. The germline V gene encodes CDR1 DFQATT and CDR2 SNEGSKA (reference sequence).

This clonotype was counted ten times or more. V and J are TRBV20-1 and TRBJ1-1; possible D gene TRBD1, 5 bases. CDR1 is DFQATT and CDR2 is SNEGSKA in the germline V gene (reference sequence). There are 15 residues in the CDR3. V was trimmed by 3 bases and J by 8 bases, leaving 22 bases between them. Here the CDR3 reads CSASIGAPGGWEAFF. The CDR3 DNA reads as TGCAGTGCTAGCATCGGGGCCCCCGGTGGATGGGAAGCTTTCTTT.

V gene TRBV6-1 combines with J gene TRBJ1-1; tentatively, D is TRBD1 (6 bases). CDR1 is MNHNS and CDR2 is SASEGT in the germline V gene. Trimming cost V 5 bases and J 1 base, with 11 bases left between them. This CDR3 comprises 14 residues. The CDR3 nucleotides read TGTGCCAGCAGTAGCAGGGGTGCGAACACTGAAGCTTTCTTT. Encoded protein: CASSSRGANTEAFF.

The genes are TRBV7-2 and TRBJ1-1; unclear D gene. The ends were cut back, 1 base at V and 7 bases at J, with 7 bases in the middle. CDR1 SGHTA and CDR2 FQGNSA come from the germline V gene. The CDR3 loop spans 12 amino acids. CDR3 in amino acids: CASSLVGYEAFF. The CDR3 DNA is TGTGCCAGCAGCTTAGTGGGGTATGAAGCTTTCTTT.

In this sample, this clonotype turned up many times. This sequence joins TRBV3-1 and TRBJ1-2; unclear D gene. The CDR3 is 15 residues long. With 3 bases removed from V and 8 bases from J, the gap between germline ends came to 19 bases. Germline CDR1 and CDR2: LGHDT and YNNKEL (reference sequence). This chain's CDR3 is CASSHQSPITIGYTF. CDR3 sequence (DNA): TGTGCCAGCAGCCACCAATCCCCTATAACTATCGGCTACACCTTC.

This clonotype was recorded at least ten times. V usage is TRBV28 and J usage is TRBJ1-1, with 8 nucleotides matching TRBD1. CDR1 and CDR2 (germline): MDHEN, SYDVKM. J gave up 14 bases and V 7 bases, and 12 bases lay outside the gene matches. The CDR3 runs to 12 residues. The CDR3 loop reads CASNGQGGGGFF. As DNA, the CDR3 is TGTGCCAGCAATGGACAGGGAGGTGGTGGGTTCTTT.

V and J are TRBV11-2 and TRBJ1-6; 7 bases line up with TRBD1. The junction had 12 bases not matched to a gene; V was cut back by 4 bases and J by 6 bases. This CDR3 spans 17 amino acids. Germline assignment: CDR1 SGHAT and CDR2 FQNNGV. DNA of the CDR3: TGTGCCAGCAGCTCCCAGGGGGGCCTCACGCTTAATTCACCCCTCCACTTT. Its translation: CASSSQGGLTLNSPLHF. Based on the CDR3 plus reference TRBV11-2 and TRBJ1-6, the full variable domain is EAGVAQSPRYKIIEKRQSVAFWCNPISGHATLYWYQQILGQGPKLLIQFQNNGVVDDSQLPKDRFSAERLKGVDSTLKIQPAKLEDSAVYLCASSSQGGLTLNSPLHFGNGTRLTVT.

This clonotype was seen a few times. The chain links TRBV5-1 to TRBJ2-1; the match to TRBD2 covers 14 bases. Germline V lookup: CDR1 SGHRS, CDR2 YFSETQ. V shed 6 bases, J shed 2 bases, and the junction held 10 bases outside the gene matches. CDR3 length equals 18 residues. CDR3 nucleotide sequence: TGCGCCAGCAACCCCCCCGGACTAGCGGGAGGCGCCTACAATGAGCAGTTCTTC. It specifies CASNPPGLAGGAYNEQFF.

The chain links TRBV4-2 to TRBJ1-1; D gene ambiguous. Trimming stripped 1 base from V and 4 bases from J, with 7 bases between. CDR1 is LGHNA, CDR2 YNFKEQ, per germline. There are 13 residues in the CDR3. In nucleotides, the CDR3 is TGTGCCAGCAGCCAAGGGGAAGGCACTGAAGCTTTCTTT. Translation gives CASSQGEGTEAFF.

This clonotype appeared a few times. The rearrangement uses TRBV27 and TRBJ1-2, with D perhaps matching TRBD1 (6 bases). This CDR3 has 14 residues. The ends were cut back, 4 bases at V and 13 bases at J, with 22 bases in the middle. Germline-derived CDR1 and CDR2 are MNHEY and SMNVEV (reference sequence). CDR3 amino acids: CASSSLMGGRVATF. The CDR3 region has the DNA TGTGCCAGCAGTTCCTTAATGGGGGGCAGGGTAGCCACCTTC.

J is TRBJ1-5 and V is TRBV12-3 or TRBV12-4; D unclear. The CDR3 runs 13 residues. The V and J ends lost 5 bases and 3 bases respectively, with 8 bases between them. CDR3 sequence (DNA): TGTGCCAGCAGTACGGCCCACAATCAGCCCCAGCATTTT. Translating it yields CASSTAHNQPQHF.

At least ten counts were recorded for this clonotype. The rearrangement joins TRBV20-1 to TRBJ1-4; a possible D gene is TRBD1 (5 bases). Germline-derived CDR1 and CDR2 are DFQATT and SNEGSKA (reference sequence). Trimming shortened V by 6 bases and J by 2 bases, and 16 bases separated the two germline ends. The CDR3 extends over 15 amino acids. The CDR3: CSAVEGWGTNEKLFF. The CDR3 coding sequence is TGCAGTGCCGTTGAGGGCTGGGGGACTAATGAAAAACTGTTTTTT.

The chain couples TRBV12-3 or TRBV12-4 to TRBJ2-7; weak D call: TRBD2 (6 bases). The CDR3 extends over 16 amino acids. Trimming took off 1 base at V and 1 base at J, with 14 bases between the two ends. CDR3: CASSLEEGWTSYEQYF. The CDR3 coding sequence is TGTGCCAGCAGTTTAGAGGAGGGCTGGACTTCCTACGAGCAGTACTTC.

The sample holds many counts of this clonotype. This sequence joins TRBV9 and TRBJ1-1; D uncertain. Germline CDR1 is SGDLS and CDR2 is YYNGEE. The CDR3 runs 12 residues. Trimming cost V 2 bases and J 7 bases, with 9 bases left between them. The CDR3 DNA follows: TGTGCCAGCAGCGTTTCCGCGGGTGAAGCTTTCTTT. It specifies CASSVSAGEAFF.

This clonotype came up many times. The chain employs TRBV7-2 and TRBJ1-1, with 7 bases lining up with TRBD1. This CDR3 has 15 amino acids. Trimming cost V 2 bases and J 4 bases; bases outside gene matches: 7. Germline V gives CDR1 SGHTA, CDR2 FQGNSA. The CDR3 DNA sequence: TGTGCCAGCAGCTTAAGACAGGGAGGAAGCACTGAAGCTTTCTTT. Residues: CASSLRQGGSTEAFF.

This clonotype occurred many times. The chain is built from TRBV27 and TRBJ1-4; D gene ambiguous. V was pared by 3 bases and J by 5 bases, with 10 bases between. CDR1 is MNHEY and CDR2 is SMNVEV in the germline V gene (reference sequence). This CDR3 spans 14 amino acids. The CDR3 protein is CASSFAPRNEKLFF. CDR3 DNA: TGTGCCAGCAGTTTCGCGCCCCGCAATGAAAAACTGTTTTTT.

V gene TRBV27 combines with J gene TRBJ2-7; 8 bases are shared with TRBD1. In germline, CDR1 is MNHEY, CDR2 SMNVEV (reference sequence). The trim removed 7 bases at V and 6 bases at J, leaving 11 bases unmatched. This CDR3 region has 14 residues. This CDR3 is CASISGTGYSEQYF. The CDR3 DNA reads as TGTGCCAGCATCTCCGGGACAGGTTACTCCGAGCAGTACTTC.

The gene calls are TRBV20-1 and TRBJ1-1; D uncertain. Germline V gene lookup returns CDR1 DFQATT and CDR2 SNEGSKA (reference sequence). The CDR3 contains 11 residues. The germline V and J ends were trimmed by 0 bases and 11 bases, with 10 bases remaining between them. The CDR3 coding sequence is TGCAGTGCTAGAGATCTTGGGTTGGCTTTCTTT. It encodes CSARDLGLAFF.

V gene TRBV5-1 combines with J gene TRBJ1-1; TRBD1 matches 8 bases. Trimming took 4 bases from V and 1 from J; bases not matched to a gene: 6. The CDR3 is 15 residues long. Germline V gene data show CDR1 as SGHRS and CDR2 as YFSETQ. CDR3 amino acids: CASSLTGVKNTEAFF. CDR3 DNA: TGCGCCAGCAGCCTGACAGGGGTAAAGAACACTGAAGCTTTCTTT.

The chain carries TRBV28 and TRBJ2-7, with unresolved D. CDR1 MDHEN and CDR2 SYDVKM come from the germline V gene. The CDR3 has 11 amino acids. V dropped 6 bases and J dropped 8 bases, with 11 bases sitting between them. CDR3 nucleotides: TGTGCCAGCAGCCGCAGGTCCCAGCAGTACTTC. Translation gives CASSRRSQQYF. Supplemented by reference TRBV28 and TRBJ2-7, the full variable domain reads DVKVTQSSRYLVKRTGEKVFLECVQDMDHENMFWYRQDPGLGLRLIYFSYDVKMKEKGDIPEGYSVSREKKERFSLILESASTNQTSMYLCASSRRSQQYFGPGTRLTVT.

This clonotype came up a few times. The chain recombines TRBV7-2 with TRBJ2-7; D might be TRBD2 (5 bases). Trimming stripped 4 bases from V and 2 bases from J, with 15 bases between. This CDR3 has 15 residues. CDR1 and CDR2 (germline): SGHTA, FQGNSA. This chain's CDR3 is CASSWRGRLTYEQYF. CDR3 nucleotide sequence: TGTGCCAGCAGCTGGAGAGGGAGACTAACCTACGAGCAGTACTTC.

This clonotype has just a few counts. The rearrangement joins TRBV29-1 to TRBJ2-3; 10 bases agree with TRBD2. Trimming took 8 bases from V and 5 from J; bases not matched to a gene: 10. The CDR3 runs 14 residues. The germline gives CDR1 SQVTM, CDR2 ANQGSEA. This chain's CDR3 is CSLRASGRGDTQYF. The CDR3 nucleotides read TGCAGCCTTCGAGCTAGCGGGAGAGGAGATACGCAGTATTTT.

V and J are TRBV12-3 or TRBV12-4 and TRBJ1-1; no definite D call. The CDR3 consists of 13 residues. Trimming pared 3 bases from V and 7 bases from J, leaving 12 bases between. The chain's CDR3 is CASSFEDFGEAFF. In DNA form, the CDR3 reads TGTGCCAGCAGTTTTGAGGATTTCGGTGAAGCTTTCTTT.

The V and J genes are TRBV28 and TRBJ1-5, with no clear D. Germline V lookup: CDR1 MDHEN, CDR2 SYDVKM. Trimming took off 4 bases at V and 5 bases at J, with 6 bases between the two ends. This CDR3 comprises 12 residues. Here the CDR3 reads CASSWEDQPQHF. CDR3 DNA sequence: TGTGCCAGCAGTTGGGAGGATCAGCCCCAGCATTTT.